This is a list of T cell receptor beta chains from one sample in a study of blood T cells in healthy people across ages. TCRdb passed the 5' RACE reads through MiXCR, listing each CDR3 protein once. This table has roughly 700,000 distinct CDR3 sequences, approximately 29% appearing once. Input material: blood. All receptors derive from a woman over 75 in good health. CDR3s include the opening cysteine and the closing phenylalanine or tryptophan. The D gene is left open where the match is weak. Size is omitted from some rows. Given values are once, few, many or a class for expanded clones.

TRBV11-2	TRBJ1-2	13	many	.	CASSVSGHYGYTF	TGTGCCAGCAGTGTGTCGGGCCACTATGGCTACACCTTC
TRBV7-2	TRBJ1-3	14	.	.	CASSSILIGNTIYF	TGTGCCAGCAGCTCTATCTTAATTGGAAACACCATATATTTT
TRBV28	TRBJ1-5	15	.	.	CASSVSGGTNQPQHF	TGTGCCAGCAGCGTAAGCGGGGGAACGAATCAGCCCCAGCATTTT
TRBV5-1	TRBJ2-3	15	many	.	CASSAGISGTDTQYF	TGCGCCAGCAGCGCCGGTATTAGCGGAACAGATACGCAGTATTTT
TRBV5-1	TRBJ1-1	15	.	.	CASSSGTLMSTEAFF	TGCGCCAGCAGCTCAGGGACACTGATGAGCACTGAAGCTTTCTTT
TRBV4-1	TRBJ1-2	14	many	.	CASSQDRFNYGYTF	TGCGCCAGCAGCCAAGATCGGTTCAACTATGGCTACACCTTC
TRBV12-3/TRBV12-4	TRBJ2-1	14	.	TRBD2	CASSDLAGEVEQFF	TGTGCCAGCAGTGATCTAGCGGGAGAAGTTGAGCAGTTCTTC
TRBV5-1	TRBJ2-7	16	.	.	CASSLNGGGGGYEQYF	TGCGCCAGCAGCCTAAATGGAGGTGGAGGGGGCTACGAGCAGTACTTC
TRBV12-3/TRBV12-4	TRBJ2-1	14	few	TRBD2	CASSLGTSGSEQFF	TGTGCCAGCAGTTTGGGGACTAGCGGTAGTGAGCAGTTCTTC
TRBV3-1	TRBJ2-7	20	.	TRBD1	CASSPRTGTRTPTTYNEQYF	TGTGCCAGCAGCCCCCGGACAGGGACACGGACCCCCACCACCTACAATGAGCAGTACTTC
TRBV18	TRBJ2-5	17	many	TRBD1	CASSPPTGTGGQETQYF	TGTGCCAGCTCACCCCCAACCGGGACAGGGGGGCAAGAGACCCAGTACTTC
TRBV7-2	TRBJ2-7	13	many	TRBD2	CASSGGIYYEQYF	TGTGCCAGTAGCGGGGGGATTTACTACGAGCAGTACTTC
TRBV15	TRBJ1-2	13	many	.	CATSRDLDHGYTF	TGTGCCACCAGCAGAGATCTGGATCATGGCTACACCTTC
TRBV20-1	TRBJ1-4	13	many	.	CSARDPQGEKLFF	TGCAGTGCTAGAGATCCTCAGGGTGAAAAACTGTTTTTT
TRBV5-1	TRBJ1-6	15	many	TRBD1	CASSLGTGLNSPLHF	TGCGCCAGCAGCTTGGGGACAGGATTAAATTCACCCCTCCACTTT
TRBV5-1	TRBJ2-1	11	.	.	CASTADGEQFF	TGCGCCAGCACGGCGGACGGGGAGCAGTTCTTC
TRBV20-1	TRBJ2-7	16	many	TRBD2	CSALAGAGGFSYEQYF	TGCAGTGCTCTCGCCGGGGCGGGGGGCTTCTCCTACGAGCAGTACTTC
TRBV20-1	TRBJ2-3	11	many	.	CSAGDVPFQYF	TGCAGTGCTGGGGACGTCCCTTTTCAGTATTTT
TRBV4-2	TRBJ1-5	19	.	.	CASSQETMTGDYSNQPQHF	TGTGCCAGCAGCCAAGAAACTATGACCGGGGACTATAGCAATCAGCCCCAGCATTTT
TRBV20-1	TRBJ1-2	14	.	.	CSARDSRQDYGYTF	TGCAGTGCTAGAGATAGTCGGCAGGACTATGGCTACACCTTC
TRBV25-1	TRBJ1-6	13	.	.	CASSDKNNSPLHF	TGTGCCAGCAGTGACAAGAATAATTCACCCCTCCACTTT
TRBV7-8	TRBJ1-1	15	once	.	CASSLTESGGTEAFF	TGTGCCAGCAGCTTGACGGAGAGCGGGGGGACTGAAGCTTTCTTT
TRBV27	TRBJ2-7	14	.	.	CASSLAGTEETQDF	TGTGCCAGCAGTTTAGCCGGGACGGAGGAGACCCAGGACTTC
TRBV12-5	TRBJ2-7	17	.	TRBD1	CASGLVPWTGGLYEQYF	TGTGCTAGTGGTTTGGTACCCTGGACAGGGGGCCTCTACGAGCAGTACTTC
TRBV20-1	TRBJ2-1	16	.	TRBD1	CSAPARTGASYNEQFF	TGCAGTGCTCCAGCCCGGACAGGGGCCTCCTACAATGAGCAGTTCTTC
TRBV7-2	TRBJ1-4	15	.	TRBD1	CASSIYRGGNEKLFF	TGTGCCAGCAGCATCTACAGGGGTGGTAATGAAAAACTGTTTTTT
TRBV20-1	TRBJ1-2	11	.	.	CSISPNYGYTF	TGCAGCATAAGCCCTAACTATGGCTACACCTTC
TRBV7-8	TRBJ2-3	15	many	.	CASSSFSGSTDTQYF	TGTGCCAGCAGCTCCTTTTCAGGGAGCACAGATACGCAGTATTTT
TRBV6-2/TRBV6-3	TRBJ2-7	12	many	.	CASRDTYYEQYF	TGTGCCAGCAGGGACACGTACTACGAGCAGTACTTC
TRBV30	TRBJ2-1	15	many	.	CAWSGDGSSYNEQFF	TGTGCCTGGAGTGGGGACGGTAGCTCCTACAATGAGCAGTTCTTC
TRBV29-1	TRBJ2-1	12	.	TRBD1	CSAGTGDTEQFF	TGCAGCGCTGGGACAGGCGACACAGAGCAGTTCTTC
TRBV6-1	TRBJ2-7	14	few	.	CASSEAGSSYEQYF	TGTGCCAGCAGTGAAGCGGGGAGCTCCTACGAGCAGTACTTC
TRBV5-1	TRBJ2-7	15	.	TRBD1	CASSWGTADDYEQYF	TGCGCCAGCAGCTGGGGGACAGCGGATGACTACGAGCAGTACTTC
TRBV20-1	TRBJ2-7	13	many	.	CSALQTSVYEQYF	TGCAGTGCTCTACAAACGTCAGTCTACGAGCAGTACTTC
TRBV6-2/TRBV6-3	TRBJ1-5	13	.	.	CASSYTGIQPQHF	TGTGCCAGCAGTTATACAGGGATTCAGCCCCAGCATTTT
TRBV5-1	TRBJ2-7	17	few	TRBD2	CASSPRTSGGGNNEQYF	TGCGCCAGCAGCCCAAGGACTAGCGGGGGTGGCAACAATGAGCAGTACTTC
TRBV6-1	TRBJ2-1	16	many	TRBD2	CASSERRLAGDNEQFF	TGTGCCAGCAGTGAAAGACGGCTAGCGGGGGACAATGAGCAGTTCTTC
TRBV5-1	TRBJ1-2	15	.	TRBD1	CASSLEGGSHYGYTF	TGCGCCAGCAGCTTGGAAGGGGGCTCCCACTATGGCTACACCTTC
TRBV5-5	TRBJ1-2	16	many	.	CASSYHLPGQGYGYTF	TGTGCCAGCAGTTACCATCTCCCAGGGCAGGGCTATGGCTACACCTTC
TRBV7-2	TRBJ1-1	14	.	.	CASSLSSRDTEAFF	TGTGCCAGCAGCTTAAGCTCTAGGGACACTGAAGCTTTCTTT
TRBV5-1	TRBJ2-3	13	many	.	CASSLWATDTQYF	TGCGCCAGCAGCTTGTGGGCGACAGATACGCAGTATTTT
TRBV9	TRBJ2-1	15	many	.	CASSVRLATYNEQFF	TGTGCCAGCAGCGTCCGGCTAGCCACCTACAATGAGCAGTTCTTC
TRBV3-1	TRBJ1-5	17	.	.	CASSPGAGGKGNQPQHF	TGTGCCAGCAGCCCGGGGGCGGGAGGAAAGGGCAATCAGCCCCAGCATTTT
TRBV20-1	TRBJ1-2	13	.	.	CSARDLGGYGYTF	TGCAGTGCTAGAGATCTTGGTGGCTATGGCTACACCTTC
TRBV20-1	TRBJ2-5	14	many	TRBD1	CSAWTGGRKETQYF	TGCAGTGCTTGGACAGGGGGAAGGAAAGAGACCCAGTACTTC
TRBV7-9	TRBJ1-2	15	many	.	CASSLEFSGYYGYTF	TGTGCCAGCAGCTTAGAATTCTCGGGGTACTATGGCTACACCTTC
TRBV2	TRBJ2-7	15	few	TRBD2	CARQSRGSGDDEQYF	TGTGCCAGGCAGTCTCGGGGTAGCGGGGATGACGAGCAGTACTTC
TRBV20-1	TRBJ2-7	15	.	.	CSARDPGQTYTEQYF	TGCAGTGCTAGAGACCCAGGGCAGACCTATACCGAGCAGTACTTC
TRBV2	TRBJ1-1	13	few	TRBD1	CASRGQVQGEAFF	TGTGCCAGCAGAGGACAGGTCCAAGGTGAAGCTTTCTTT
TRBV9	TRBJ2-3	14	many	.	CASSPGDQADTQYF	TGTGCCAGCAGCCCGGGGGACCAGGCAGATACGCAGTATTTT
TRBV7-2	TRBJ2-1	13	.	.	CASSLAGSHEQFF	TGTGCCAGCAGCTTAGCCGGGAGTCACGAGCAGTTCTTC
TRBV29-1	TRBJ2-1	14	many	.	CSVDRPETYNEQFF	TGCAGCGTTGATCGGCCAGAAACCTACAATGAGCAGTTCTTC
TRBV20-1	TRBJ2-2	16	.	TRBD2	CSALRTSGGNTGELFF	TGCAGTGCTTTAAGGACTAGCGGGGGGAACACCGGGGAGCTGTTTTTT
TRBV20-1	TRBJ2-5	10	many	.	CSVLVETQYF	TGCAGTGTTCTCGTGGAGACCCAGTACTTC
TRBV6-1	TRBJ1-4	13	.	.	CASGIATNEKLFF	TGTGCCAGCGGGATTGCAACTAATGAAAAACTGTTTTTT